Listed below are T cell receptor beta chains from one sample, sequenced in a study of shared clonotypes between healthy human individuals. TCRdb keeps only in-frame clones here, not all; method: immunoSEQ multiplex PCR. The table includes 450,000 to 500,000 clones, approximately 84% detected once. Source material: PBMCs. These receptors were taken from a woman between 35 and 50 years old in good health. Some clones in this sample may be carry-over from other donors' samples. The CDR3 runs from the conserved cysteine through the conserved F or W. The D gene is left open where the match is weak. Part of the rows lack a size; the others show once, few, many or a class for expanded clones.

>.|.|TRBV9|TRBJ2-7
CASSPYPKGPNEQYF
TGTGCCAGCAGCCCCTACCCTAAGGGGCCGAACGAGCAGTACTTC
>.|.|TRBV4-1|TRBJ2-2
CASSQGDGNTGELFF
TGCGCCAGCAGCCAAGGGGACGGCAACACCGGGGAGCTGTTTTTT
>TRBD1|.|TRBV29-1|TRBJ1-2
CSVADRAYGYTF
TGCAGCGTGGCGGACAGGGCCTATGGCTACACCTTC
>.|.|TRBV5-4|TRBJ2-3
CASSQPTSSTDTQYF
TGTGCCAGCAGCCAACCCACATCCAGCACAGATACGCAGTATTTT
>.|.|TRBV30|TRBJ2-1
CAWSVGLYNEQFF
TGTGCCTGGAGTGTAGGTCTCTACAATGAGCAGTTCTTC
>.|.|TRBV5-8|TRBJ2-7
CASSRLYEQYF
TGTGCCAGCAGCCGGTTATACGAGCAGTACTTC
>TRBD1|.|TRBV7-9|TRBJ1-2
CASTRLGQGGVYTF
TGTGCCAGCACCCGTCTAGGACAGGGGGGAGTCTACACCTTC
>.|.|TRBV10-3|TRBJ2-5
CAISGSAQETQYF
TGTGCCATCAGTGGATCGGCCCAAGAGACCCAGTACTTC
>.|.|TRBV6-8|TRBJ1-2
CASSYPLYGYTF
TGTGCCAGCAGTTACCCGCTCTATGGCTACACCTTC
>.|medium-sized|TRBV2|TRBJ1-1
CASSVGGGTEAFF
TGTGCCAGCAGTGTGGGGGGTGGGACTGAAGCTTTCTTT
>.|.|TRBV18|TRBJ1-1
CASSPPVSPEAFF
TGTGCCAGCTCACCACCGGTCTCCCCTGAAGCTTTCTTT
>.|.|TRBV6-5|TRBJ1-4
CASSSSWGKNEKLFF
TGTGCCAGCAGTTCCTCGTGGGGGAAGAATGAAAAACTGTTTTTT
>.|.|TRBV6-1|TRBJ1-2
CASSRQVYGYTF
TGTGCCAGCAGCAGACAAGTCTACGGCTACACCTTC
>TRBD1|.|TRBV28|TRBJ1-2
CASRQRTGGYGYTF
TGTGCCAGCAGACAACGGACAGGGGGCTATGGCTACACCTTC
>.|.|TRBV5-4|TRBJ1-2
CASSLARKGGYCYTF
TGTGCCAGCAGCTTGGCCCGGAAGGGGGGCTATTGCTACACCTTC
>TRBD2|.|TRBV5-1|TRBJ2-3
CASSSEREASTDTQYF
TGCGCCAGCAGCTCCGAGCGGGAGGCAAGCACAGATACGCAGTATTTT
>TRBD2|.|TRBV28|TRBJ2-2
CASSSRLAGVTGEGIF
TGTGCCAGCAGTTCCCGACTAGCGGGAGTCACCGGGGAAGGGATTTTT
>.|.|TRBV28|TRBJ2-1
CASSLVRADRREQFF
TGTGCCAGCAGTTTGGTCAGGGCCGATCGGCGGGAGCAGTTCTTC
>TRBD2|.|TRBV28|TRBJ2-7
CASRRTSGREYEQYF
TGTGCCAGCAGGAGGACTAGCGGGAGGGAGTACGAGCAGTACTTC
>.|.|TRBV11-2|TRBJ2-5
CASSRTFQETQYF
TGTGCCAGCAGCCGGACATTTCAAGAGACCCAGTACTTC
>TRBD2|once|TRBV19|TRBJ2-2
CASSIGTSVRGELFF
TGTGCCAGTAGTATAGGGACTAGCGTCCGGGGGGAGCTGTTTTTT
>TRBD2|.|TRBV5-1|TRBJ2-5
CASSFQGGRQETQYF
TGCGCCAGCAGCTTTCAGGGAGGGCGGCAAGAGACCCAGTACTTC
>TRBD1|.|TRBV7-2|TRBJ1-5
CASSSGQGSTPQHF
TGTGCCAGCAGCTCGGGACAGGGCTCTACGCCCCAGCATTTT
>TRBD2|.|TRBV13|TRBJ2-7
CASSLGSASGRATYEQYF
TGTGCCAGCAGCTTAGGCTCGGCTAGCGGGAGGGCCACATACGAGCAGTACTTC
>.|.|TRBV12-5|TRBJ2-2
CASGLVRAGRLTGELFF
TGTGCTAGTGGTTTGGTACGCGCAGGGCGTCTCACCGGGGAGCTGTTTTTT
>.|.|TRBV28|TRBJ1-2
CASSLTPVGLTRGGYTF
TGTGCCAGCAGTTTAACCCCGGTTGGACTAACTAGAGGTGGCTACACCTTC
>TRBD2|.|TRBV15|TRBJ2-7
CATSREAGRGYEQYF
TGTGCCACCAGCAGAGAAGCGGGACGGGGCTACGAGCAGTACTTC
>.|.|TRBV28|TRBJ2-7
CASSIHQTARNEQYF
TGTGCCAGCAGTATTCACCAGACAGCGCGGAACGAGCAGTACTTC
>.|many|TRBV4-2|TRBJ2-5
CASSLDFKPAETQYF
TGTGCCAGCAGCCTGGACTTCAAACCTGCAGAGACCCAGTACTTC
>.|.|TRBV5-1|TRBJ1-1
CASSFSIGNTEAFF
TGCGCCAGCAGCTTTTCCATAGGCAACACTGAAGCTTTCTTT
>.|.|TRBV6-5|TRBJ1-1
CASSIGGTEAFF
TGTGCCAGCAGCATAGGGGGGACTGAAGCTTTCTTT
>.|.|TRBV25-1|TRBJ2-5
CASSESTAYQETQYF
TGTGCCAGCAGTGAATCGACAGCATACCAAGAGACCCAGTACTTC
>.|.|TRBV5-6|TRBJ2-7
CASRTRAGWGGRREQYF
TGTGCCAGCAGGACGCGAGCCGGCTGGGGCGGGCGGAGGGAGCAGTACTTC
>.|once|TRBV7-2|TRBJ2-7
CASSLRGYEQYF
TGTGCCAGCAGCCTCAGAGGCTACGAGCAGTACTTC
>.|.|TRBV9|TRBJ1-2
CASSPLGGSNYGYTF
TGTGCCAGCAGCCCGCTTGGCGGATCTAACTATGGCTACACCTTC
>TRBD2|few|TRBV5-6|TRBJ2-1
CASSFSLAGGYNEQFF
TGTGCCAGCAGCTTCAGCCTAGCGGGAGGGTACAATGAGCAGTTCTTC
>TRBD1|.|TRBV20-1|TRBJ2-7
CSAPRQGDMYF
TGCAGTGCTCCACGACAGGGGGACATGTACTTC
>.|.|TRBV15|TRBJ2-2
CATSRGQNTGELFF
TGTGCCACCAGCAGAGGACAAAACACCGGGGAGCTGTTTTTT
>.|.|TRBV11-2|TRBJ1-4
CASSSRDPATNEKLFF
TGTGCCAGCAGCTCTCGGGACCCTGCAACTAATGAAAAACTGTTTTTT
>.|many|TRBV21-1|TRBJ1-1
CASSKGRGGLHTEAFF
TGTGCCAGCAGCAAAGGCAGGGGGGGACTTCACACTGAAGCTTTCTTT
>.|.|TRBV6-6|TRBJ1-1
CASSYVLNTEAFF
TGTGCCAGCAGTTACGTTCTGAACACTGAAGCTTTCTTT
>TRBD1|.|TRBV7-9|TRBJ1-5
CASSLATGGSQPQHF
TGTGCCAGCAGCTTAGCTACAGGGGGCTCCCAGCCCCAGCATTTT
>.|.|TRBV2|TRBJ2-7
CASTTGMVSEQYF
TGTGCCAGCACTACAGGGATGGTCTCCGAGCAGTACTTC
>.|.|TRBV7-9|TRBJ2-1
CASTSSEEGFF
TGTGCCAGCACTTCCAGCGAAGAAGGGTTCTTC
>TRBD1|once|TRBV7-3|TRBJ1-4
CASSLPRDSTNEKLFF
TGTGCCAGCAGCTTACCGCGGGACAGTACTAATGAAAAACTGTTTTTT
>.|once|TRBV25-1|TRBJ2-1
CASSGPSSYNEQFF
TGTGCCAGCAGTGGCCCTAGCTCCTACAATGAGCAGTTCTTC
>TRBD2|.|TRBV15|TRBJ2-5
CATSRDRVTSGKETQYF
TGTGCCACCAGCAGAGATCGGGTAACTAGCGGGAAAGAGACCCAGTACTTC
>.|.|TRBV10-3|TRBJ2-3
CAIRGEAFDTQYF
TGTGCCATCAGGGGAGAGGCATTCGATACGCAGTATTTT
>.|.|TRBV7-9|TRBJ1-2
CASSSRGRTADGYTF
TGTGCCAGCAGCTCTAGGGGAAGGACAGCTGATGGCTACACCTTC
>.|.|TRBV6-5|TRBJ2-7
CASGGATVREQYF
TGTGCCAGCGGGGGAGCAACGGTGCGGGAGCAGTACTTC
>.|.|TRBV7-9|TRBJ2-5
CASSPRGETQYF
TGTGCCAGCAGCCCTAGGGGGGAGACCCAGTACTTC
>.|.|TRBV19|TRBJ1-4
CASTSARGEKLFF
TGTGCCAGTACCTCGGCTCGTGGGGAAAAACTGTTTTTT
>.|.|TRBV10-2|TRBJ2-7
CASSDNEQYF
TGCGCCAGCAGTGATAACGAGCAGTACTTC
>TRBD2|once|TRBV27|TRBJ2-7
CASSSSGTSGYEQYF
TGTGCCAGCAGTTCTTCCGGGACTAGCGGCTACGAGCAGTACTTC